The next 17 T cell receptor beta chains were all read from a single sample in a study of PD-L1 blockade in urothelial cancer. Only in-frame clones appear in the TCRdb table, and some are missing; sequencing was by immunoSEQ multiplex PCR. The sample contains 45,000 or so clones, approximately 78% of which appear only once. The starting material was PBMCs, obtained around atezolizumab (anti-PD-L1) treatment. The receptor source for this set is an older man with urothelial cancer.

This clone was recorded at least ten times. The chain employs TRBV7-9 and TRBJ1-1; D remains unclear. Germline CDR1 reads SEHNR; CDR2 reads FQNEAQ (reference sequence). This CDR3 comprises 11 residues. V shed 3 bases and J shed 4 bases, with 3 bases lying between them. CDR3 loop: CASSFSTEAFF. The CDR3, as DNA: TGTGCCAGCAGCTTCTCCACTGAAGCTTTCTTT.

This chain connects TRBV2 to TRBJ2-4; D is perhaps TRBD1 (6 bases). The germline gives CDR1 SNHLY, CDR2 FYNNEI. The CDR3 is 13 residues long. The V end was cut by 3 bases, the J end by 4 bases, with 7 bases between. CDR3 DNA: TGTGCCAGCAGTGATGGACAGAAAAACATTCAGTACTTC. Its protein product is CASSDGQKNIQYF.

This clone showed up just once. The J gene is TRBJ1-1, the V gene TRBV28; TRBD1 is a possible D gene (5 bases). The CDR3 extends over 13 amino acids. Germline CDR1 reads MDHEN; CDR2 reads SYDVKM. Between the trimmed V and J ends, which lost 5 bases and 8 bases, there was a span of 15 bases. Written as DNA, the CDR3 is TGTGCCAGCAGTCCCGGTTGGGCAGGGGAAGCTTTCTTT. This encodes CASSPGWAGEAFF.

The chain is built from TRBV2 and TRBJ2-1; D might be TRBD2 (6 bases). Germline CDR1 and CDR2: SNHLY and FYNNEI. The V and J ends lost 6 bases and 0 bases respectively, with 18 bases between them. CDR3 length: 17 residues. The CDR3 DNA reads TGTGCCAGCAGCAATTTAGCGGCTAGAAGCTCCTACAATGAGCAGTTCTTC. Translating it yields CASSNLAARSSYNEQFF.

This rearrangement joins TRBV5-1 to TRBJ2-2; D is undetermined. The length of the CDR3 is 14 residues. From germline, CDR1 is SGHRS and CDR2 YFSETQ. The V end was cut by 5 bases, the J end by 2 bases, with 10 bases between. CDR3 sequence: CASRDPGNTGELFF. CDR3 nucleotide sequence: TGCGCCAGCAGAGATCCAGGCAACACCGGGGAGCTGTTTTTT.

The genes are TRBV28 and TRBJ1-5; D not resolved. The CDR3 length is 12 residues. V was clipped by 6 bases and J by 6 bases, with 9 bases between them. Germline-derived CDR1 and CDR2 are MDHEN and SYDVKM. CDR3 DNA sequence: TGTGCCAGCAGCCTGACTGGTCAGCCCCAGCATTTT. As protein: CASSLTGQPQHF. Drawing the rest from reference TRBV28 and TRBJ1-5, the complete variable domain is DVKVTQSSRYLVKRTGEKVFLECVQDMDHENMFWYRQDPGLGLRLIYFSYDVKMKEKGDIPEGYSVSREKKERFSLILESASTNQTSMYLCASSLTGQPQHFGDGTRLSIL.

The V gene is TRBV19, the J gene TRBJ2-1; TRBD1 matches 7 bases. V lost 7 bases to trimming and J lost 6 bases; unmatched junction nucleotides: 9. The CDR3 totals 14 residues. CDR1 LNHDA and CDR2 SQIVND come from the germline V gene (reference sequence). The CDR3: CASTTWAGGNEQFF. The CDR3 coding sequence is TGTGCCAGTACCACCTGGGCAGGGGGCAATGAGCAGTTCTTC.

The J gene is TRBJ1-3, the V gene TRBV11-3; weak D call: TRBD1 (5 bases). The CDR3 totals 15 residues. Trimming pared 5 bases from V and 0 bases from J, leaving 11 bases between. The germline V gene has CDR1 SGHNT and CDR2 YENEEA. The CDR3 is CASSRDRSSGNTIYF. The DNA of the CDR3 is TGTGCCAGCAGCCGCGACAGATCCTCTGGAAACACCATATATTTT.

Written as DNA, the CDR3 is TGCGCCAGCAGCTCCGGGACAGGGAACGAGCAGTACTTC. It encodes CASSSGTGNEQYF. V is TRBV5-1 and J is TRBJ2-7; 9 bases align to TRBD1. The CDR3 runs to 13 residues. V lost 3 bases and J lost 5; bases outside the gene matches: 3. Germline V gene lookup returns CDR1 SGHRS and CDR2 YFSETQ.

Only one count was recorded for this clone. V is TRBV28 and J is TRBJ2-7, with 10 bases matching TRBD2. In germline, CDR1 is MDHEN, CDR2 SYDVKM. J lost 3 bases, V lost 6 bases, and 8 bases had no gene match. The CDR3 length is 15 residues. The CDR3 nucleotides read TGTGCCAGCAGGCAATCCGGGACTAGCGTCTACGAGCAGTACTTC. Amino acid sequence: CASRQSGTSVYEQYF.

The chain recombines TRBV9 with TRBJ2-7; 9 bases fit TRBD1. From germline, CDR1 is SGDLS and CDR2 YYNGEE. The CDR3 has 15 residues. Trimming removed 3 bases from V and 6 bases from J; junction bases left unmatched: 10. The CDR3 here is CASSATGGSVVEQYF. The CDR3 DNA follows: TGTGCCAGCAGCGCTACAGGGGGCTCGGTCGTCGAGCAGTACTTC.

The rearrangement uses TRBV5-1 and TRBJ1-4; D call uncertain. CDR3 length: 14 amino acids. Trimming left V 1 base short and J 0 bases short, with 4 bases between. Germline CDR1 SGHRS, CDR2 YFSETQ. This CDR3 reads CASSLRATNEKLFF. In nucleotides, the CDR3 is TGCGCCAGCAGCTTGCGAGCAACTAATGAAAAACTGTTTTTT.

V is TRBV6-6 and J is TRBJ1-3; D is undetermined. The CDR3 is 15 amino acids. Germline V gives CDR1 MNHNY, CDR2 SVGAGI (reference sequence). V was clipped by 6 bases and J by 3 bases, with 15 bases between them. CDR3 DNA: TGTGCCAGCAGCCTAAGTGAGGCACTTGGAAACACCATATATTTT. This encodes CASSLSEALGNTIYF.

The chain is built from TRBV7-2 and TRBJ2-3; TRBD2 aligns across 14 bases. Trimming removed 4 bases from V and 11 bases from J; junction bases left unmatched: 5. Germline lookup yields CDR1 SGHTA and CDR2 FQGNSA. The CDR3 sequence is 14 residues long. The CDR3 coding sequence is TGTGCCAGCAGCTCGGGACTAGCGGGAGAAAAGCAGTATTTT. Protein: CASSSGLAGEKQYF.

V is TRBV27 and J is TRBJ1-2; no clear D. V dropped 5 bases and J dropped 5 bases, with 18 bases sitting between them. From germline, CDR1 is MNHEY and CDR2 SMNVEV (reference sequence). This CDR3 has 15 amino acids. The CDR3 bases are TGTGCCAGCAGTCCGTTCCGGGGAGGGTTTTATGGCTACACCTTC. It encodes CASSPFRGGFYGYTF.

This clone was seen more than once but under ten times. The chain has TRBV7-9 and TRBJ2-1, with D possibly being TRBD1 (5 bases). Germline V gives CDR1 SEHNR, CDR2 FQNEAQ (reference sequence). Trimming stripped 6 bases from V and 7 bases from J, with 13 bases between. CDR3 length: 13 residues. CDR3 sequence: CASRRLGANEQFF. CDR3 coding DNA: TGTGCCAGCAGACGACTTGGGGCGAATGAGCAGTTCTTC.

The chain employs TRBV4-3 and TRBJ1-2, with D possibly matching TRBD1 (5 bases). The CDR3 is 13 residues long. Germline V CDR1 and CDR2: LGHNA, YSLEER. V was shortened by 2 bases and J by 2 bases, with 6 bases between the two germline ends. The CDR3 region is CASSQQGNYGYTF. CDR3 coding DNA: TGCGCCAGCAGCCAACAGGGAAACTATGGCTACACCTTC.